The clone carrying this T cell receptor beta chain was detected only a few times. The antigen remains unidentified. The data were obtained in a study of beta chain features in type 1 diabetes. Via CD45RO/CCR7/CD25/CD127/CD95/CD27, cells of the CD4+ naive, central memory, regulatory and stem cell-like memory subsets were sorted. Since all of the isolated RNA was reverse transcribed, expressed TCRB transcripts were what got sequenced. The data were produced by immunoSEQ multiplex PCR, yet TCRdb's version contains in-frame clones alone and is incomplete. Among some 180,000 clones listed, about 13% were seen once. V lost 6 bases and J 0 bases, leaving 15 bases between the germline ends. The germline V gene encodes CDR1 SEHNR and CDR2 FQNEAQ (reference sequence). CDR3 size: 17 residues. Study results and limitations: Within each of all four CD4+ subsets, Type 1 diabetes patients had TCRB CDR3s that were moderately but significantly shorter. The naive, central memory and Treg TCRB repertoires of patients appeared to be more similar to one another than those of healthy donors.

The clonotype originates from a woman between 18 and 29 years old in good health. The sequenced sample consisted of central memory CD4+ T cells from blood. V and J are TRBV7-9 and TRBJ2-6; no definite D call. The CDR3 DNA sequence: TGTGCCAGCAGGTCCTTTGTTCAACTCTCTGGGGCCAACGTCCTGACTTTC. Translated, it gives CASRSFVQLSGANVLTF.